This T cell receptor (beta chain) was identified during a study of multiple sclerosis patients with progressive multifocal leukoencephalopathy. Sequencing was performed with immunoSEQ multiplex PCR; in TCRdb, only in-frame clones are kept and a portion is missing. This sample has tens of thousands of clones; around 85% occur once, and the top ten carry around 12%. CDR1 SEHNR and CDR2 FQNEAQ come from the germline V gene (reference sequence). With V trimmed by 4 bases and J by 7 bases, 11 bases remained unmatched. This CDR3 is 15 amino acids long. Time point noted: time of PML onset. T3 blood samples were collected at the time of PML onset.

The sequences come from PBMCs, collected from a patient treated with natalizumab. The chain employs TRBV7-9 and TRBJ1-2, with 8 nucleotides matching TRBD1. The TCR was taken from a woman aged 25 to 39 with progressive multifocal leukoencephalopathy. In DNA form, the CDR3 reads TGTGCCAGCAGCTACTCGGGACAGGAGATTGGTGGCTACACCTTC. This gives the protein CASSYSGQEIGGYTF. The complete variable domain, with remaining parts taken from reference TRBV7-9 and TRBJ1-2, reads DTGVSQNPRHKITKRGQNVTFRCDPISEHNRLYWYRQTLGQGPEFLTYFQNEAQLEKSRLLSDRFSAERPKGSFSTLEIQRTEQGDSAMYLCASSYSGQEIGGYTFGSGTRLTVV.